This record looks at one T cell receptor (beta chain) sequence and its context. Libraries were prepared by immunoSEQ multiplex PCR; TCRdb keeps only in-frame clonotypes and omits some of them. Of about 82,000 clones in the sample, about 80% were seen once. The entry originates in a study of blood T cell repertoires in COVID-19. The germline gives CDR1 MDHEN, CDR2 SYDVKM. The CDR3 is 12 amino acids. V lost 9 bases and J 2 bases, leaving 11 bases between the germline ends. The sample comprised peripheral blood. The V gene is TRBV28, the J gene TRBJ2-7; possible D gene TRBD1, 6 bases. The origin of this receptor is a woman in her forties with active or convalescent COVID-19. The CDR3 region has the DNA TGTGCCAGTACAGGGCTTACCTACGAGCAGTACTTC. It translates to CASTGLTYEQYF.